Below, 22 T cell receptor beta chains from the same sample are listed, as sequenced in a study of shared clonotypes between healthy human individuals. TCRdb keeps only in-frame clones here, not all; method: immunoSEQ multiplex PCR. Of roughly 500,000 clones in the sample, about 72% were seen once. The sequencing sample was made of PBMCs. The origin of the receptors is a woman aged 40 to 49 in good health. Some clones in this sample may be carry-over from other donors' samples.

The rearrangement joins TRBV7-2 to TRBJ2-5; 12 bases align to TRBD1. The J segment lost 5 bases and the V segment lost 5 bases, leaving 9 bases of the junction unmatched. The CDR3 has 16 residues. Germline V gene lookup returns CDR1 SGHTA and CDR2 FQGNSA. CDR3 sequence reads: CASSLRGQGAGETQYF. Written as DNA, the CDR3 is TGTGCCAGCAGCCTTCGGGGACAGGGGGCTGGTGAGACCCAGTACTTC.

The J gene is TRBJ1-1, the V gene TRBV18; TRBD1 might be the D (6 bases). CDR3 length: 13 amino acids. V shed 4 bases and J shed 1 base, with 7 bases lying between them. In germline, CDR1 is KGHSH, CDR2 LQKENI. For the CDR3, the DNA is TGTGCCAGCTCACAGGACAGGAACACTGAAGCTTTCTTT. Protein: CASSQDRNTEAFF.

This clone has just one count. CDR3 sequence (DNA): TGTGCCAGCAGTTACTCGAGGCAGGGGACTAACTATGGCTACACCTTC. Its protein is CASSYSRQGTNYGYTF. The chain links TRBV6-5 to TRBJ1-2, with D maybe TRBD1 (6 bases). Germline V gives CDR1 MNHEY, CDR2 SVGAGI. The length of the CDR3 is 16 residues. Trimming left V 0 bases short and J 0 bases short, with 11 bases between.

As DNA, the CDR3 is TGTGCCAGCAGTTACTCGGCGCGAGCGGGATTGAACACCGGGGAGCTGTTTTTT. It translates to CASSYSARAGLNTGELFF. The genes are TRBV6-7 and TRBJ2-2, with TRBD2 matching over 7 bases. TRBV6-7 is an ORF for which the function is uncertain. V lost 0 bases, J lost 1 base, and 8 bases stayed unmatched. The CDR3 runs 18 residues.

The chain employs TRBV4-2 and TRBJ2-1; TRBD1 matches at 7 bases. Germline CDR1 LGHNA, CDR2 YNFKEQ. The CDR3 totals 12 residues. With 3 bases clipped from V and 13 bases from J, the junction kept 6 bases outside the gene matches. This chain's CDR3 is CASSHGGTVQFF. The CDR3 region has the DNA TGTGCCAGCAGCCATGGTGGGACAGTTCAGTTCTTC.

The rearrangement joins TRBV6-6 to TRBJ2-5; perhaps TRBD1 as D (5 bases). CDR3 size: 15 residues. The V end was cut by 2 bases, the J end by 0 bases, with 10 bases between. Germline assignment: CDR1 MNHNY and CDR2 SVGAGI (reference sequence). CDR3 residues: CASSYRGRDQETQYF. In DNA, the CDR3 is TGTGCCAGCAGTTACAGGGGCAGGGACCAAGAGACCCAGTACTTC.

The gene calls are TRBV11-2 and TRBJ2-7; 8 bases align to TRBD1. The V gene end was trimmed by 5 bases and the J gene end by 3 bases; junction bases not matched to a gene: 6. The CDR3 runs to 14 residues. Germline V lookup: CDR1 SGHAT, CDR2 FQNNGV. CDR3 sequence reads: CASSQDRVIYEQYF. The CDR3 coding sequence is TGTGCCAGCAGCCAGGACAGGGTCATCTACGAGCAGTACTTC.

The chain links TRBV7-2 to TRBJ1-6; D not certain. This CDR3 has 16 amino acids. The V end was cut by 4 bases, the J end by 0 bases, with 10 bases between. The germline V gene has CDR1 SGHTA and CDR2 FQGNSA. The CDR3 loop reads CASSSLSSSYNSPLHF. The CDR3 DNA reads TGTGCCAGCAGCTCATTGTCTAGCTCCTATAATTCACCCCTCCACTTT.

Worth noting for this clone: This specimen includes other DNA sequences encoding the same CDR3. The chain employs TRBV9 and TRBJ2-7, with D hard to call. V was pared by 0 bases and J by 0 bases, with 1 base between. The CDR3 has 12 residues. Germline V gene data show CDR1 as SGDLS and CDR2 as YYNGEE. CDR3 DNA sequence: TGTGCCAGCAGCGTAGGCTCCTACGAGCAGTACTTC. Residues: CASSVGSYEQYF.

V gene TRBV6-1 combines with J gene TRBJ1-5, with D perhaps matching TRBD1 (6 bases). Per germline, CDR1 MNHNS and CDR2 SASEGT. Trimming removed 9 bases at V and 5 bases at J, with 17 bases between. CDR3 length: 14 residues. The CDR3 sequence is CASSESGGHQPQHF. For the CDR3, the DNA is TGTGCCAGTTCGGAATCTGGGGGCCATCAGCCCCAGCATTTT.

Turning to this clone: Additional DNA sequences in this sample encode the identical CDR3. This sequence joins TRBV7-3 and TRBJ2-2, with no clear D. This CDR3 has 13 amino acids. V lost 5 bases and J lost 5, with 9 bases in between. Germline CDR1 and CDR2: SGHTA and FQGTGA. CDR3 coding DNA: TGTGCCAGCAGCCCAGGCAGAACCGGGGAGCTGTTTTTT. Protein sequence: CASSPGRTGELFF.

The chain recombines TRBV11-3 with TRBJ2-2; TRBD2 agrees at 8 bases. There are 15 residues in the CDR3. Germline CDR1 and CDR2: SGHNT and YENEEA. The trim removed 4 bases at V and 2 bases at J, leaving 3 bases unmatched. The CDR3 nucleotides read TGTGCCAGCAGCTACGCGGGGGGCAACACCGGGGAGCTGTTTTTT. Translating gives CASSYAGGNTGELFF.

This chain links TRBV10-2 with TRBJ2-2; D not certain. This CDR3 is built from 11 residues. Germline loops: CDR1 WSHSY, CDR2 SAAADI. The germline V and J ends were trimmed by 8 bases and 3 bases, with 4 bases remaining between them. Written as DNA, the CDR3 is TGCGCCAGCGGATACACCGGGGAGCTGTTTTTT. Encoded protein: CASGYTGELFF.

J is TRBJ2-7 and V is TRBV7-8; D might be TRBD2 (6 bases). Trimming removed 4 bases from V and 3 bases from J, with 16 bases in between. Looked up from germline, CDR1 is SGHVS and CDR2 is FQNEAQ. The CDR3 is 15 residues long. CDR3 sequence (DNA): TGTGCCAGCAGCTCATTACTAGCCGCCGGCTACGAGCAGTACTTC. Residues: CASSSLLAAGYEQYF.

Ten or more counts support this clone. The gene calls are TRBV19 and TRBJ1-2; tentative D call: TRBD1 (6 bases). Germline values: CDR1 LNHDA, CDR2 SQIVND (reference sequence). V dropped 3 bases and J dropped 0 bases, with 8 bases sitting between them. The CDR3 consists of 14 residues. The CDR3 bases are TGTGCCAGTAGTATTGGACAGCCTAACTATGGCTACACCTTC. Translation gives CASSIGQPNYGYTF.

J is TRBJ2-1 and V is TRBV15; the D gene is possibly TRBD2 (6 bases). Germline V gene lookup returns CDR1 LNHNV and CDR2 YYDKDF (reference sequence). V lost 1 base to trimming and J lost 10 bases, with 11 bases between them. The CDR3 length is 13 residues. The CDR3 DNA reads as TGTGCCACCAGCAGAGCGGTCGCGGGAGAGCAGTTCTTC. It specifies CATSRAVAGEQFF.

The V and J genes are TRBV6-6 and TRBJ1-1; D is unresolved. This CDR3 comprises 14 residues. V lost 0 bases, J lost 8 bases, and 13 bases lay in between. Looked up from germline, CDR1 is MNHNY and CDR2 is SVGAGI (reference sequence). In DNA form, the CDR3 reads TGTGCCAGCAGTTACTCGTTCGGGGTCGTAGAAGCTTTCTTT. Translation gives CASSYSFGVVEAFF.

This sequence joins TRBV7-2 and TRBJ2-3, with D hard to call. Trimming pared 4 bases from V and 3 bases from J, leaving 11 bases between. This CDR3 contains 14 residues. From germline, CDR1 is SGHTA and CDR2 FQGNSA. The CDR3: CASSSQYGTDTQYF. CDR3 DNA: TGTGCCAGCAGCTCCCAGTACGGGACAGATACGCAGTATTTT.

This sequence joins TRBV10-1 and TRBJ2-1; 13 nucleotides match TRBD2. Germline V gene data show CDR1 as WNHNN and CDR2 as SYGVQD (reference sequence). The CDR3 loop spans 15 amino acids. V shed 4 bases and J 7 bases; nucleotides not matched to a gene: 4. As DNA, the CDR3 is TGCGCCAGCAGTGCCTTGACTAGCGGGAGGAATGAGCAGTTCTTC. Amino acids: CASSALTSGRNEQFF.

The chain combines TRBV7-3 with TRBJ2-6; D remains ambiguous. Trimming cost V 5 bases and J 0 bases, with 8 bases left between them. Germline V gene sequence: CDR1 SGHTA, CDR2 FQGTGA. This CDR3 has 15 residues. The CDR3: CASSPRFSGANVLTF. CDR3 coding DNA: TGTGCCAGCAGCCCACGGTTCTCTGGGGCCAACGTCCTGACTTTC.

The rearrangement joins TRBV2 to TRBJ2-2; unclear D gene. V was trimmed by 2 bases and J by 6 bases, leaving 10 bases between them. The CDR3 totals 14 residues. The germline CDR1 and CDR2 sequences are SNHLY and FYNNEI. CDR3 bases: TGTGCCAGCAGTGAAATTAGGAATGCCGGGGAGCTGTTTTTT. It translates to CASSEIRNAGELFF.

V and J are TRBV7-2 and TRBJ1-5; D not certain. Trimming stripped 5 bases from V and 3 bases from J, with 8 bases between. The CDR3 extends over 13 amino acids. Per the germline V gene, CDR1 is SGHTA and CDR2 is FQGNSA. CDR3 nucleotides: TGTGCCAGCAGCCCCGAGCACAATCAGCCCCAGCATTTT. Amino acid sequence: CASSPEHNQPQHF.